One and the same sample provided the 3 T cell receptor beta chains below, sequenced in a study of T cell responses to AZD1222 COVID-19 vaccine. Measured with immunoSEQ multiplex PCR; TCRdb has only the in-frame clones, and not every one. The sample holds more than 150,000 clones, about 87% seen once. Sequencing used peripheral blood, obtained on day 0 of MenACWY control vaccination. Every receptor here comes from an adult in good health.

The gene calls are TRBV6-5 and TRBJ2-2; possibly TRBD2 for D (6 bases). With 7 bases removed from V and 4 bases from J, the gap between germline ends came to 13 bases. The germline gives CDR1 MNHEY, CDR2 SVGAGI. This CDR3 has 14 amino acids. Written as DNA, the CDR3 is TGTGCCAGCAATAATCAGGAGGGCACCGGGGAGCTGTTTTTT. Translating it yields CASNNQEGTGELFF.

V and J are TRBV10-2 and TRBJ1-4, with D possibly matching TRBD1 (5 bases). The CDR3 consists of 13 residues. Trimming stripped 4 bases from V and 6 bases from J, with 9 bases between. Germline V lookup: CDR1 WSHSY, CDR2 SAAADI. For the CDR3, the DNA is TGCGCCAGCAGTGGGGGGTTGCATGAAAAACTGTTTTTT. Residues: CASSGGLHEKLFF.

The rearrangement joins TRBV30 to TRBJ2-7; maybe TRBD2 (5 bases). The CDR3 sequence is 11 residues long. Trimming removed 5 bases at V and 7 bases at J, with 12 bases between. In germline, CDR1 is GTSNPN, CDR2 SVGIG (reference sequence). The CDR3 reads CAWERAREQYF. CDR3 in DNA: TGTGCCTGGGAGAGGGCTAGAGAGCAGTACTTC.